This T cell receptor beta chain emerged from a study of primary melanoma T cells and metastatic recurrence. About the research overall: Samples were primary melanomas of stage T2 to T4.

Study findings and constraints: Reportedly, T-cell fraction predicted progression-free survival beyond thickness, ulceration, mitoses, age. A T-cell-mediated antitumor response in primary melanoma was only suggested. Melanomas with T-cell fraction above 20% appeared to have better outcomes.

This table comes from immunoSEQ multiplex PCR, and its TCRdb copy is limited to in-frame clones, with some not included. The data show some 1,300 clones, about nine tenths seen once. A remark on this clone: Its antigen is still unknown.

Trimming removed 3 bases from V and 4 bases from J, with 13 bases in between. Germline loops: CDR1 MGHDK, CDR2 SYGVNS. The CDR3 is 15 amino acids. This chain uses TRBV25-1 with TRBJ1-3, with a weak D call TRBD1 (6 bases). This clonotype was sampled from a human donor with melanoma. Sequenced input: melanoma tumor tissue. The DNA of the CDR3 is TGTGCCAGCAGTGACACGGGGGACAAAGGAAACACCATATATTTT. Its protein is CASSDTGDKGNTIYF.